This T cell receptor (beta chain) was found in a study of blood T cell repertoires in COVID-19. Overall study context: T cells, B-cell-depleted T cells, or PBMCs provided the cDNA or gDNA that served as material.

Per the germline V gene, CDR1 is ENHRY and CDR2 is SYGVKD. After removal of 5 bases from V and 3 bases from J, the junction contained 10 bases not matched to a gene. The CDR3 runs to 16 residues. Per the authors' pipeline: By means of reference gene primer amplification, nucleated cell counts were estimated. The data were produced by immunoSEQ multiplex PCR, yet TCRdb's version contains in-frame clones alone and is incomplete. V, J and clone size are those of that table, while D and trimming were read from the DNA. The sample has 140,000 or so clones, about 79% seen once; the top ten hold roughly 10%. This clone was detected a few times.

Sequenced material: peripheral blood. The receptor was derived from a man aged 55 to 70 with active or convalescent COVID-19. This chain links TRBV10-3 with TRBJ2-3, with 8 bases identical to TRBD2. CDR3 protein: CAISSDPSGRTDTQYF. The CDR3 region has the DNA TGTGCCATCAGTTCCGATCCTAGCGGGCGAACAGATACGCAGTATTTT.